What follows describes a single T cell receptor (beta chain). Per the original methods: Nucleated cell number was recorded as an estimate derived from reference gene primer amplification. The method was immunoSEQ multiplex PCR; TCRdb's version includes in-frame clones alone and lacks a portion of them. V and J calls and clone size come straight from that table; D and trimming were deduced from the DNA. In the table there are 95,000 to 110,000 clones, roughly 84% of which are singletons. This record belongs to a study of blood T cell repertoires in COVID-19. As for the study in general: From T cells, B-cell-depleted T cells, or PBMCs came the material, which was cDNA or gDNA.

There are 13 residues in the CDR3. Per the germline V gene, CDR1 is SGHTA and CDR2 is FQGTGA. Trimming took off 0 bases at V and 7 bases at J, with 9 bases between the two ends. The source material was peripheral blood. The V and J genes are TRBV7-3 and TRBJ1-2; D is unresolved. This clonotype originated in a human donor in a cohort sampled during active COVID-19. In DNA form, the CDR3 reads TGTGCCAGCAGCTTAACTGGGAGGTCTGGCTACACCTTC. This gives the protein CASSLTGRSGYTF.